This T cell receptor beta chain was sequenced for a study of cytomegalovirus exposure and HLA in healthy donors. The PCR ran on 60 Vbeta and 13 Jbeta primers. The assay was immunoSEQ multiplex PCR, and TCRdb's table has in-frame clones only and misses some. The repertoire holds 90,000 to 150,000 clones, with around 78% as singletons. V lost 4 bases and J lost 2; bases outside the gene matches: 6. CDR3 length: 15 residues. Looked up from germline, CDR1 is SGHRS and CDR2 is YFSETQ. This clone was detected once. This receptor was obtained from a woman between 25 and 40 years old in good health and CMV-seropositive. The material sequenced was PBMCs. V gene TRBV5-1 combines with J gene TRBJ2-3, with TRBD1 matching over 8 bases. CDR3 amino acids: CASSHGTGPTDTQYF. CDR3 in DNA: TGCGCCAGCAGCCATGGGACAGGCCCCACAGATACGCAGTATTTT.